The clone carrying this TCR beta chain was seen repeatedly, ten times or more. Amplification of TCR beta CDR3 regions used RNA as the template. The TCR CDR3 first-round RT-PCR relied on the HTBI primer set. TCRdb re-derived calls from the multiplex PCR reads in MiXCR, one entry per CDR3 protein. The sample yields roughly 110,000 distinct CDR3 sequences, roughly 15% seen once. The data derive from a study of T cells in Graves' hyperthyroidism and ophthalmopathy. The receptor was derived from a woman aged 50 to 60 with Graves' hyperthyroidism. The sequenced sample was blood.

The CDR3 nucleotides read TGCAGTGCTATGAACGCCGCGGGAGCGTCCTACGAGCAGTACTTC. The encoded protein is CSAMNAAGASYEQYF. The chain joins TRBV20-1 to TRBJ2-7; TRBD2 agrees at 7 bases. Germline assignment: CDR1 DFQATT and CDR2 SNEGSKA (reference sequence). CDR3 length: 15 amino acids. Unmatched junction bases numbered 10, after V lost 4 bases and J lost 1 base.